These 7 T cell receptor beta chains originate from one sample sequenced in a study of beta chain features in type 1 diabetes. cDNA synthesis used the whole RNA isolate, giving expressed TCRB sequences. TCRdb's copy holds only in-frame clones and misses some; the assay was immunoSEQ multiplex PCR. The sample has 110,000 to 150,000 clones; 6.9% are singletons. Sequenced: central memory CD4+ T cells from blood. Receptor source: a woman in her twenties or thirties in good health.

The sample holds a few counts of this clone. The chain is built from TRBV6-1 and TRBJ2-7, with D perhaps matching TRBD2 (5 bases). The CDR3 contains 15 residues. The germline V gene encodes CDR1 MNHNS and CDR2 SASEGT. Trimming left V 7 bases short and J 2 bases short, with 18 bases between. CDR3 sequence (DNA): TGTGCCAGCATGTTATGGGAGCACGAAACCTACGAGCAGTACTTC. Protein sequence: CASMLWEHETYEQYF.

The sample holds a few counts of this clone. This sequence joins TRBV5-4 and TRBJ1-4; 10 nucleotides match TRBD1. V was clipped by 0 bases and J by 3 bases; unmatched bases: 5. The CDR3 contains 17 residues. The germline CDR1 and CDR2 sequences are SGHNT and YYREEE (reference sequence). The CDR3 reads CASSLATGGGSNEKLFF. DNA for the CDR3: TGTGCCAGCAGCTTGGCGACAGGGGGCGGGTCTAATGAAAAACTGTTTTTT. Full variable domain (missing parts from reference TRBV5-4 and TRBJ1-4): ETGVTQSPTHLIKTRGQQVTLRCSSQSGHNTVSWYQQALGQGPQFIFQYYREEENGRGNFPPRFSGLQFPNYSSELNVNALELDDSALYLCASSLATGGGSNEKLFFGSGTQLSVL.

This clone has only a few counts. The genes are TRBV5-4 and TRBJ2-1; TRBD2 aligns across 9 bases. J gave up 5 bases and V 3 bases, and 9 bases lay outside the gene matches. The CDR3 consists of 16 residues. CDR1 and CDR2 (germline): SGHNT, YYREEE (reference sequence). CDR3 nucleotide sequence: TGTGCCAGCAGCTCCGGGGGTTCTAGCGGGAACAATGAGCAGTTCTTC. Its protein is CASSSGGSSGNNEQFF.

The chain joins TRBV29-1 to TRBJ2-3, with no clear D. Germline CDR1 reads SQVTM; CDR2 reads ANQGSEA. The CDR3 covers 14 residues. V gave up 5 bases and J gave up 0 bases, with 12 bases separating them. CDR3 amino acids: CSVSVPSSTDTQYF. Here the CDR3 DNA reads TGCAGCGTTTCCGTTCCGTCTAGCACAGATACGCAGTATTTT.

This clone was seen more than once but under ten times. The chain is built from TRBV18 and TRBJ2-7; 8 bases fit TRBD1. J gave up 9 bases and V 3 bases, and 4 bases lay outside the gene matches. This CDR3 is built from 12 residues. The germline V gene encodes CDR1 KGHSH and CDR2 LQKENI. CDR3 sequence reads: CASSPGTGGQYF. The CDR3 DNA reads TGTGCCAGCTCACCCGGGACAGGTGGGCAGTACTTC.

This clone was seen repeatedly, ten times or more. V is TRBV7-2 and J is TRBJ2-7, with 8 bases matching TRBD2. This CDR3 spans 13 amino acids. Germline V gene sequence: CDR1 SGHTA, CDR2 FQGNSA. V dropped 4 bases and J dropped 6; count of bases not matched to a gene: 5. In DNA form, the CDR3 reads TGTGCCAGCAGCTCAGCGGGAGCAGGCGAGCAGTACTTC. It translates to CASSSAGAGEQYF.

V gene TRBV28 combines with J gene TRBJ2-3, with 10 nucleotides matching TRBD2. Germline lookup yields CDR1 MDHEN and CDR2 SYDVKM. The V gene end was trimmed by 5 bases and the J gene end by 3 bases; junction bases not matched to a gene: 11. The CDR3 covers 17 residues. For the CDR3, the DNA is TGTGCCAGCAGTGGCGGAAGCGGGAGGGCCGTTACAGATACGCAGTATTTT. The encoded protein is CASSGGSGRAVTDTQYF.